This T cell receptor (beta chain) was captured in a study of naive and memory T cell subsets. Two oligonucleotides, mixed equimolar, formed the beta constant-region primer covering TRBC1 and TRBC2. Nested alpha and beta constant-region primers with the SP2 primer drove four PCR rounds on ligated cDNA. TCRdb re-called the UMI-ligation and nested PCR reads with MiXCR, one entry per CDR3 protein. The sample yields 98,000 or so distinct CDR3 sequences, roughly 10% seen once. Study-wide results and caveats: A few larger clonotypes appeared in naive repertoires, especially CD8, possibly memory cells re-expressing CD45RA.

Points on this clonotype: Its antigen is as yet unknown.

After the first PCR, alpha and beta chain libraries were processed separately. Cells stained for CD3, CD4, CD8, CD45RA and CD27 were sorted into four subsets. CDR1 is GTSNPN, CDR2 SVGIG, per germline (reference sequence). The CDR3 is made up of 14 amino acids. Between the trimmed V and J ends, which lost 8 bases and 0 bases, there was a span of 13 bases. The sequence was obtained from a human donor in good health. Sample: naive CD4+ T cells from blood. The chain joins TRBV30 to TRBJ2-2; either TRBD1 or TRBD2 may fit D (5 bases each). This chain's CDR3 is CARMMGANTGELFF. DNA of the CDR3: TGTGCCCGGATGATGGGGGCGAACACCGGGGAGCTGTTTTTT.